This is a list of T cell receptor beta chains from one sample in a study of response to subunit inactivated influenza vaccine. TCRdb reprocessed the RT-PCR reads via MiXCR and lists one record per CDR3 protein. This table has around 200,000 distinct CDR3 sequences, 7.5% to 10% appearing once. The material was non-naive T cells sorted from PBMCs, obtained on the day of vaccination. All receptors come from a middle-aged man who received an inactivated influenza vaccine. Both conserved end residues are part of each CDR3. A D gene is named only where the DNA matches it firmly. Expanded clones are given a class, and other clones once, few, many or no size at all.

V gene	clone size	J gene	D gene	CDR3 protein	CDR3 DNA
TRBV4-3	many	TRBJ2-2	-	CASSQRGGLNTGELFF	TGCGCCAGCAGCCAACGAGGAGGGTTAAACACCGGGGAGCTGTTTTTT
TRBV12-5	-	TRBJ2-7	-	CASGLVADEQYF	TGTGCTAGTGGTTTGGTAGCAGACGAGCAGTACTTC
TRBV19	many	TRBJ1-2	-	CASSWGRGNYGYTF	TGTGCCAGTAGCTGGGGCAGGGGAAACTATGGCTACACCTTC
TRBV14	-	TRBJ2-5	-	CASSQDHGGWETQYF	TGTGCCAGCAGCCAAGATCACGGAGGTTGGGAGACCCAGTACTTC
TRBV18	few	TRBJ2-3	-	CASSPPFRLSTDTQYF	TGTGCCAGCTCACCACCGTTTCGGCTGAGCACAGATACGCAGTATTTT
TRBV6-2/TRBV6-3	few	TRBJ2-2	-	CASRYSYEAGTGELFF	TGTGCCAGCAGGTACAGTTACGAAGCAGGTACCGGGGAGCTGTTTTTT
TRBV27	few	TRBJ2-2	-	CASRHGTSNTGELFF	TGTGCCAGCAGGCACGGGACGTCGAACACCGGGGAGCTGTTTTTT
TRBV29-1	few	TRBJ1-1	-	CSAGGGGRLNTEAFF	TGCAGCGCCGGAGGGGGTGGACGATTGAACACTGAAGCTTTCTTT
TRBV27	-	TRBJ1-6	-	CASSIRSSYNSPLHF	TGTGCCAGCAGTATAAGAAGCTCCTATAATTCACCCCTCCACTTT
TRBV7-9	many	TRBJ2-4	-	CASSLLNGENIQYF	TGTGCCAGCAGCTTATTAAATGGGGAAAACATTCAGTACTTC
TRBV11-3	many	TRBJ2-2	-	CASSLRGSGELFF	TGTGCCAGCAGCCTGAGGGGGTCCGGGGAGCTGTTTTTT
TRBV27	many	TRBJ2-3	TRBD2	CASSLPLAGGLPQYF	TGTGCCAGCAGTTTACCACTAGCGGGGGGGCTGCCGCAGTATTTT
TRBV30	-	TRBJ2-1	TRBD2	CAWSYMGLAHEQFF	TGTGCCTGGAGTTATATGGGACTAGCGCATGAGCAGTTCTTC
TRBV20-1	few	TRBJ1-5	-	CSARTQSVTNQPQHF	TGCAGTGCTAGAACACAGTCAGTCACAAATCAGCCCCAGCATTTT
TRBV5-1	many	TRBJ2-7	-	CASSLVRTDYEQYF	TGCGCCAGCAGCTTGGTAAGGACAGACTACGAGCAGTACTTC
TRBV20-1	-	TRBJ2-7	TRBD2	CSAQTSGVYEQYF	TGCAGTGCCCAGACTAGCGGGGTCTACGAGCAGTACTTC
TRBV29-1	-	TRBJ1-1	-	CSVGEKMNTEAFF	TGCAGCGTAGGGGAAAAGATGAACACTGAAGCTTTCTTT
TRBV20-1	-	TRBJ2-1	-	CSARAAGSYNEQFF	TGCAGTGCTAGAGCCGCAGGGTCCTACAATGAGCAGTTCTTC
TRBV5-1	many	TRBJ2-5	TRBD1	CASRGTAQETQYF	TGCGCCAGCAGGGGGACAGCCCAAGAGACCCAGTACTTC
TRBV21-1	-	TRBJ2-7	-	CASSMGPYSSYEQYF	TGTGCCAGCAGCATGGGACCGTACAGCTCCTACGAGCAGTACTTC
TRBV10-3	many	TRBJ1-1	-	CAISKMDTEAFF	TGTGCCATCAGCAAGATGGACACTGAAGCTTTCTTT
TRBV27	-	TRBJ2-7	TRBD2	CASGRLAGDYEQYF	TGTGCCAGCGGAAGACTAGCGGGGGATTACGAGCAGTACTTC
TRBV20-1	few	TRBJ2-5	-	CSAPRTSRGAFETQYF	TGCAGTGCTCCCCGGACTAGCAGGGGGGCGTTTGAGACCCAGTACTTC
TRBV27	-	TRBJ2-7	-	CASSLLRGEDYEQYF	TGTGCCAGCAGTTTATTGCGGGGTGAAGACTACGAGCAGTACTTC
TRBV24-1	many	TRBJ2-1	-	CATSDLGAPSGTKQFF	TGTGCCACCAGTGATTTGGGAGCCCCCTCCGGGACAAAGCAGTTCTTC
TRBV10-3	few	TRBJ2-1	TRBD1	CATSEGRQGNEQFF	TGTGCCACCTCTGAGGGGCGACAGGGGAATGAGCAGTTCTTC
TRBV3-1	-	TRBJ2-1	TRBD2	CASSQPGLATYNEQFF	TGTGCCAGCAGCCAACCGGGACTAGCGACTTACAATGAGCAGTTCTTC
TRBV5-1	few	TRBJ2-1	-	CASSGVFSYNEQFF	TGCGCCAGCAGCGGCGTCTTCTCCTACAATGAGCAGTTCTTC
TRBV20-1	few	TRBJ1-6	-	CSASIGQYNSPLHF	TGCAGTGCTAGCATCGGACAGTATAATTCACCCCTCCACTTT
TRBV12-3/TRBV12-4	-	TRBJ2-2	-	CASSLFNRGKGAVFDTGELFF	TGTGCCAGCAGTTTATTTAATCGGGGGAAGGGGGCGGTTTTTGACACCGGGGAGCTGTTTTTT
TRBV28	-	TRBJ2-2	-	CASSLSLGAGTGELFF	TGTGCCAGCAGTTTGTCATTGGGGGCAGGCACCGGGGAGCTGTTTTTT
TRBV10-3	-	TRBJ2-2	-	CAISESGRGGELFF	TGTGCCATCAGTGAGTCGGGTCGTGGCGGGGAGCTGTTTTTT
TRBV20-1	-	TRBJ2-3	-	CSARMGGGGADTQYF	TGCAGTGCTAGAATGGGAGGGGGAGGGGCAGATACGCAGTATTTT
TRBV9	-	TRBJ2-7	TRBD2	CASSVEPSGKYEQYF	TGTGCCAGCAGCGTAGAGCCTAGCGGGAAGTACGAGCAGTACTTC
TRBV29-1	many	TRBJ2-7	TRBD1	CSGQLTGPGEEQYF	TGCAGCGGCCAGCTGACAGGGCCCGGAGAAGAGCAGTACTTC
TRBV5-1	-	TRBJ1-1	-	CASSLAEGVEAFF	TGCGCCAGCAGCTTGGCCGAGGGTGTTGAAGCTTTCTTT
TRBV5-1	many	TRBJ2-5	-	CASSLDRQETQYF	TGCGCCAGCAGCTTGGACAGACAAGAGACCCAGTACTTC
TRBV12-3/TRBV12-4	-	TRBJ1-3	-	CASSLDTGLFSGNTIYF	TGTGCCAGCAGTTTAGATACAGGGCTATTCTCTGGAAACACCATATATTTT
TRBV20-1	few	TRBJ1-2	-	CSATLGIGVYGYTF	TGCAGTGCTACCCTCGGAATCGGGGTCTATGGCTACACCTTC
TRBV7-2	many	TRBJ2-7	TRBD2	CASSPGLETYEQYF	TGTGCCAGCAGCCCGGGACTAGAGACCTACGAGCAGTACTTC
TRBV2	many	TRBJ2-7	TRBD1	CASRQDRGGSYEQYF	TGTGCCAGCAGGCAGGACAGGGGGGGATCCTACGAGCAGTACTTC
TRBV11-2	many	TRBJ2-3	TRBD1	CASSSRGQGIDTQYF	TGTGCCAGCAGCTCCCGGGGACAGGGGATAGATACGCAGTATTTT
TRBV5-1	-	TRBJ1-5	-	CASSREAGYNQPQHF	TGCGCCAGCAGCAGGGAGGCAGGTTACAATCAGCCCCAGCATTTT
TRBV12-3/TRBV12-4	many	TRBJ1-6	-	CASSPGWTSPLHF	TGTGCCAGCAGTCCAGGATGGACTTCACCCCTCCACTTT
TRBV6-5	few	TRBJ1-4	-	CASSLAGTTNEKLFF	TGTGCCAGCAGTTTGGCAGGCACAACTAATGAAAAACTGTTTTTT
TRBV20-1	few	TRBJ2-7	TRBD1	CSARDEQGTYEQYF	TGCAGTGCTAGAGATGAACAGGGGACCTACGAGCAGTACTTC
TRBV5-1	-	TRBJ2-3	-	CASSLATIPMDTQYF	TGCGCCAGCAGCTTGGCGACGATCCCCATGGATACGCAGTATTTT
TRBV30	many	TRBJ2-4	-	CAWLGRPKNIQYF	TGTGCCTGGTTGGGACGGCCCAAAAACATTCAGTACTTC
TRBV6-5	-	TRBJ1-4	TRBD1	CASSLTRQGGEKLFF	TGTGCCAGCAGCTTGACACGACAGGGAGGTGAAAAACTGTTTTTT
TRBV27	-	TRBJ2-5	TRBD1	CASSLSNRGWEETQYF	TGTGCCAGCAGTTTATCAAACAGGGGATGGGAGGAGACCCAGTACTTC
TRBV23-1	many	TRBJ2-7	TRBD2	CASSQSRVAGQSTYEQYF	TGCGCCAGCAGTCAATCGCGGGTAGCGGGACAAAGTACCTACGAGCAGTACTTC